Listed below are T cell receptor beta chains from one sample, sequenced in a study of T cell responses to AZD1222 COVID-19 vaccine. Some clones are missing from TCRdb's copy, which holds only in-frame ones; the method was immunoSEQ multiplex PCR. In the table there are 150,000 or so clones, 85% to 95% of which are singletons. This specimen was peripheral blood, taken on day 0 of AZD1222 vaccination. The receptors derive from an adult in good health. Both conserved end residues are part of each CDR3. A D gene is named only where the DNA matches it firmly. Size values are once, few and many counts, or a class for expanded clones, and some rows have none.

>-|TRBV11-2|TRBJ2-1|-|15
CASSPRDSSYNEQFF
TGTGCCAGCAGCCCCAGGGACTCCTCCTACAATGAGCAGTTCTTC
>-|TRBV4-1|TRBJ2-4|TRBD2|14
CASSHPGLAEGRYF
TGCGCCAGCAGCCACCCGGGACTAGCGGAGGGCCGATACTTC
>-|TRBV9|TRBJ2-7|-|15
CASSPQEGRSYEQYF
TGTGCCAGCAGCCCCCAGGAGGGGAGGTCCTACGAGCAGTACTTC
>-|TRBV2|TRBJ2-5|-|13
CASSGTVQETQYF
TGTGCCAGCAGTGGGACAGTCCAAGAGACCCAGTACTTC
>-|TRBV7-8|TRBJ1-5|-|15
CASSLEGSKNQPQHF
TGTGCCAGCAGCTTAGAGGGCAGCAAAAATCAGCCCCAGCATTTT
>-|TRBV10-3|TRBJ2-1|TRBD2|13
CATRTSGIGEQFF
TGTGCCACAAGGACTAGCGGGATCGGTGAGCAGTTCTTC
>once|TRBV29-1|TRBJ2-5|-|12
CSVSGDLETQYF
TGCAGCGTTTCGGGAGACCTGGAGACCCAGTACTTC
>-|TRBV5-1|TRBJ2-5|-|15
CASSLGYGNQETQYF
TGCGCCAGCAGCTTGGGATACGGTAACCAAGAGACCCAGTACTTC
>-|TRBV30|TRBJ1-1|-|13
CAWRAGTNTEAFF
TGTGCCTGGAGGGCAGGCACGAACACTGAAGCTTTCTTT
>-|TRBV7-2|TRBJ2-5|TRBD2|17
CASRLIGLAGGGKTQYF
TGTGCCAGCAGGCTGATTGGACTAGCGGGAGGGGGAAAGACCCAGTACTTC
>-|TRBV25-1|TRBJ2-7|-|16
CASSEYRKQGLDEQYF
TGTGCCAGCAGTGAATATAGAAAACAGGGTCTGGACGAGCAGTACTTC
>-|TRBV4-1|TRBJ1-5|TRBD1|16
CASSQATGAMSQPQHF
TGCGCCAGCAGCCAAGCAACAGGGGCCATGAGTCAGCCCCAGCATTTT
>-|TRBV5-1|TRBJ2-7|-|14
CASSQTGGGGWQYF
TGCGCCAGCAGTCAGACCGGGGGCGGGGGCTGGCAGTACTTC
>-|TRBV28|TRBJ1-6|-|15
CASSPRDGANSPLHF
TGTGCCAGCAGTCCCCGGGACGGGGCGAATTCACCCCTCCACTTT
>-|TRBV2|TRBJ2-7|TRBD1|14
CASSAQGTDYEQYF
TGTGCCAGCAGTGCTCAGGGGACAGACTACGAGCAGTACTTC
>-|TRBV7-2|TRBJ1-1|-|12
CASSLEAMRAFF
TGTGCCAGCAGCTTAGAGGCGATGAGGGCTTTCTTT
>-|TRBV28|TRBJ2-7|-|15
CASSGGRPSSYEQYF
TGTGCCAGCAGTGGGGGACGACCGAGCTCCTACGAGCAGTACTTC
>-|TRBV6-4|TRBJ1-2|-|13
CASSDSGETGYTF
TGTGCCAGCAGTGACTCGGGGGAAACTGGCTACACCTTC
>-|TRBV11-2|TRBJ2-1|-|12
CASSLVFNEQFF
TGTGCCAGCAGCTTAGTGTTCAATGAGCAGTTCTTC
>-|TRBV4-2|TRBJ1-6|-|14
CASSQAGLSSPLHF
TGTGCCAGCAGCCAGGCAGGACTTTCTTCACCCCTCCACTTT
>-|TRBV30|TRBJ2-2|-|14
CAWGSRTTTGELFF
TGTGCCTGGGGGTCCCGCACTACCACCGGGGAGCTGTTTTTT
>-|TRBV2|TRBJ1-5|TRBD1|13
CASRDREGQPQHF
TGTGCCAGCAGGGACAGGGAGGGTCAGCCCCAGCATTTT
>-|TRBV27|TRBJ2-1|TRBD1|14
CASAPGTGGFEQFF
TGTGCCAGCGCCCCCGGGACAGGGGGCTTTGAGCAGTTCTTC
>-|TRBV11-3|TRBJ2-7|TRBD1|13
CASSPGTGYEQYF
TGTGCCAGCAGCCCCGGGACAGGGTACGAGCAGTACTTC
>-|TRBV4-3|TRBJ1-2|-|15
CASSQRQGSNYGYTF
TGCGCCAGCAGCCAAAGACAAGGATCAAACTATGGCTACACCTTC
>-|TRBV7-9|TRBJ1-6|-|14
CASSSTGNNSPLHF
TGTGCCAGCAGCTCCACAGGAAACAATTCACCCCTCCACTTT
>-|TRBV6-6|TRBJ2-1|TRBD1|14
CASRYGTGDNEQFF
TGTGCCAGCAGATACGGGACAGGGGACAATGAGCAGTTCTTC
>once|TRBV5-1|TRBJ2-7|-|14
CASSLEIAYYEQYF
TGCGCCAGCAGCTTGGAGATTGCCTACTACGAGCAGTACTTC
>-|TRBV7-2|TRBJ1-5|-|15
CASSLLGDSNQPQHF
TGTGCCAGCAGCTTACTGGGGGACTCCAATCAGCCCCAGCATTTT
>-|TRBV19|TRBJ1-3|TRBD1|17
CASSTRGQGISGNTIYF
TGTGCCAGTAGTACCCGTGGACAGGGCATCTCTGGAAACACCATATATTTT
>-|TRBV6-5|TRBJ2-7|-|14
CASSRETAVYEQYF
TGTGCCAGCAGCCGGGAAACGGCGGTTTACGAGCAGTACTTC
>-|TRBV5-1|TRBJ1-4|-|20
CASSPRGGAQGPRRDEKLFF
TGCGCCAGCAGCCCCAGGGGTGGTGCGCAGGGGCCGCGACGGGATGAAAAACTGTTTTTT
>-|TRBV30|TRBJ1-1|-|12
CAWSVGNTEAFF
TGTGCCTGGAGTGTAGGGAACACTGAAGCTTTCTTT
>once|TRBV9|TRBJ1-3|-|14
CASSVLAGSDTIYF
TGTGCCAGCAGCGTATTGGCAGGGTCGGACACCATATATTTT
>-|TRBV10-3|TRBJ1-1|-|15
CAISEAAALNTEAFF
TGTGCCATCAGTGAGGCGGCGGCTCTGAACACTGAAGCTTTCTTT
>-|TRBV5-1|TRBJ2-7|TRBD1|15
CASSLGGTGTHEQYF
TGCGCCAGCAGCTTAGGTGGGACAGGGACCCACGAGCAGTACTTC
>-|TRBV28|TRBJ2-7|-|14
CASSSGGSPYEQYF
TGTGCCAGCAGTTCTGGGGGCTCTCCCTACGAGCAGTACTTC
>-|TRBV28|TRBJ1-6|-|13
CASLLQGGSPLHF
TGTGCCAGCCTACTACAGGGAGGCTCACCCCTCCACTTT
>-|TRBV7-2|TRBJ1-6|TRBD1|12
CASSSDRVYLHF
TGTGCCAGCAGCTCCGACAGGGTCTACCTCCACTTT
>-|TRBV2|TRBJ2-3|TRBD2|16
CAGGAGGGLSTDTQYF
TGTGCCGGGGGAGCGGGGGGCGGACTATCCACAGATACGCAGTATTTT
>-|TRBV9|TRBJ2-2|-|16
CASSVASTKNTGELFF
TGTGCCAGCAGCGTAGCTAGCACGAAGAACACCGGGGAGCTGTTTTTT
>-|TRBV5-1|TRBJ1-2|-|15
CASSLSLSGPYGYTF
TGCGCCAGCAGCTTGAGTTTATCCGGGCCCTATGGCTACACCTTC
>-|TRBV3-1/TRBV3-2|TRBJ2-7|TRBD2|15
CASRPLLRGAYEQYF
TGTGCCAGCAGACCCCTGTTGCGGGGGGCCTACGAGCAGTACTTC
>once|TRBV4-2|TRBJ2-2|-|15
CASSQDFGVTGELFF
TGTGCCAGCAGCCAAGATTTTGGAGTGACCGGGGAGCTGTTTTTT
>many|TRBV11-2|TRBJ1-2|TRBD1|14
CATTETGLDYGYTF
TGTGCCACCACAGAGACAGGGCTAGACTATGGCTACACCTTC
>-|TRBV11-1|TRBJ2-1|-|13
CASSFASQNEQFF
TGTGCCAGCAGCTTCGCTAGCCAGAATGAGCAGTTCTTC
>-|TRBV19|TRBJ2-3|TRBD2|15
CASSISSGTTDTQYF
TGTGCCAGTAGTATTTCTAGCGGAACCACAGATACGCAGTATTTT
>-|TRBV6-5|TRBJ1-3|-|14
CASNGVTSGNTIYF
TGTGCCAGCAATGGGGTAACCTCTGGAAACACCATATATTTT
>-|TRBV28|TRBJ2-5|-|14
CASSRGPYQETQYF
TGTGCCAGCAGCCGGGGACCGTACCAAGAGACCCAGTACTTC
>-|TRBV3-1/TRBV3-2|TRBJ2-1|TRBD2|16
CASSQVRLAGVNEQFF
TGTGCCAGCAGCCAAGTTAGGCTAGCGGGAGTCAATGAGCAGTTCTTC
>once|TRBV9|TRBJ2-5|-|12
CASSPYQETQYF
TGTGCCAGCAGCCCGTACCAAGAGACCCAGTACTTC
>-|TRBV4-2|TRBJ1-3|-|18
CASSQDPEGESSGNTIYF
TGTGCCAGCAGCCAAGATCCGGAGGGGGAAAGCTCTGGAAACACCATATATTTT
>few|TRBV2|TRBJ2-2|-|15
CATGAGQLAPGELFF
TGTGCCACAGGGGCAGGGCAACTAGCACCCGGGGAGCTGTTTTTT
>-|TRBV6-5|TRBJ1-1|TRBD1|14
CASSPRTGSTEAFF
TGTGCCAGCAGTCCTCGGACAGGATCCACTGAAGCTTTCTTT